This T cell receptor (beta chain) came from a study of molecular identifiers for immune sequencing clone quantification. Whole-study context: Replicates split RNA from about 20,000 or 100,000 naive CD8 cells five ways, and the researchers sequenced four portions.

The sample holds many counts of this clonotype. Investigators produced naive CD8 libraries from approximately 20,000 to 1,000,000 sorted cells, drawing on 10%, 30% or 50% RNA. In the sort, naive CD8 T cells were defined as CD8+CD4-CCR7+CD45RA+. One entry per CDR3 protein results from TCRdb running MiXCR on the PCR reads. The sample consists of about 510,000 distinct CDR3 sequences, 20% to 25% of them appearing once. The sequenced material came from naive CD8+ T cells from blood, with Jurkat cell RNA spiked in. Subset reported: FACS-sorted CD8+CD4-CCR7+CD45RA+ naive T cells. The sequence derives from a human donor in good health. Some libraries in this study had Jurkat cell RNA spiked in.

For the CDR3, the DNA is TGTGCCAGCAGTTACTCGGTCTTGGAGACCCAGTACTTC. Translated, it gives CASSYSVLETQYF. The chain has TRBV6-6 and TRBJ2-5; D call uncertain. From germline, CDR1 is MNHNY and CDR2 SVGAGI (reference sequence). V was trimmed by 0 bases and J by 5 bases, leaving 7 bases between them. This CDR3 is built from 13 residues.